This is a list of T cell receptor beta chains from one sample in a study of Ad26.COV2.S vaccination and SARS-CoV-2 variants. Sequenced by immunoSEQ multiplex PCR; TCRdb stores in-frame clones only, minus some. Of 410,000 or so clones in the sample, around 90% were seen once. Sequenced material: peripheral blood, taken in a trial of Ad26.COV2.S vaccine versus placebo. Receptors were obtained from a person aged 18 to 65 who received the Ad26.COV2.S COVID-19 vaccine or a placebo. Each CDR3 is given with its conserved first and last residue. A D gene is named only where the DNA matches it firmly. Clone size is stated in some rows and not others, as once, few, many or a class when expanded.

. . TRBJ2-7 TRBV5-5 CASSLGQWRGLSYEQYF TGTGCCAGCAGCTTGGGCCAGTGGCGGGGACTCTCCTACGAGCAGTACTTC
. once TRBJ1-2 TRBV29-1 CSVEDSGRRYGYTF TGCAGCGTTGAAGATAGCGGGCGACGCTATGGCTACACCTTC
. once TRBJ1-1 TRBV7-3 CASSFVVETEAFF TGTGCCAGCAGCTTCGTTGTGGAAACTGAAGCTTTCTTT
. . TRBJ1-5 TRBV24-1 CATSDLNDRWGNQPQHF TGTGCCACCAGTGACTTAAACGATAGGTGGGGCAATCAGCCCCAGCATTTT
. . TRBJ2-7 TRBV5-4 CASSSVTESYEQYF TGTGCCAGCAGCTCCGTGACAGAGTCCTACGAGCAGTACTTC
. . TRBJ2-1 TRBV2 CASSSRGGGSGNEQFF TGTGCCAGCAGTTCCCGAGGGGGCGGGAGTGGAAATGAGCAGTTCTTC
. . TRBJ1-4 TRBV7-9 CASSPGHIRANEKLFF TGTGCCAGCAGCCCTGGACATATAAGAGCTAATGAAAAACTGTTTTTT
. . TRBJ2-4 TRBV5-6 CASSLGGVEAIQYF TGTGCCAGCAGCTTGGGAGGGGTGGAGGCCATTCAGTACTTC
TRBD2 once TRBJ2-1 TRBV12-3/TRBV12-4 CASSFGREEQFF TGTGCCAGCAGTTTCGGGCGGGAGGAGCAGTTCTTC
. . TRBJ1-4 TRBV5-5 CASSLDMEEKLFF TGTGCCAGCAGCTTGGACATGGAAGAAAAACTGTTTTTT
. . TRBJ1-6 TRBV28 CASSFSLSSYNSPLHF TGTGCCAGCAGTTTCTCTCTGAGCTCCTATAATTCACCCCTCCACTTT
. . TRBJ1-5 TRBV4-2 CASSQDWRLNQPQHF TGTGCCAGCAGCCAAGATTGGCGCCTCAATCAGCCCCAGCATTTT
. . TRBJ2-4 TRBV11-2 CASSLSQGGKNIQYF TGTGCCAGCAGCTTGAGTCAGGGGGGCAAAAACATTCAGTACTTC
TRBD2 . TRBJ2-7 TRBV11-2 CASSLFSGRAYEQYF TGTGCCAGCAGCTTATTCAGCGGGAGGGCCTACGAGCAGTACTTC
. . TRBJ2-7 TRBV19 CASSLGPLYEQYF TGTGCCAGTAGTTTGGGGCCCTTGTACGAGCAGTACTTC
. . TRBJ2-7 TRBV5-1 CASSLRDFGEQYF TGCGCCAGCAGCTTGAGGGATTTCGGCGAGCAGTACTTC
. . TRBJ1-2 TRBV30 CAWSSVGDGSGYTF TGTGCCTGGAGCTCGGTAGGGGATGGGAGTGGCTACACCTTC
. . TRBJ2-7 TRBV25-1 CASSHLDSYEQYF TGTGCCAGCAGTCACCTAGACAGCTACGAGCAGTACTTC
. . TRBJ1-1 TRBV19 CASNPGRTGTTEAFF TGTGCCAGTAATCCGGGGCGTACAGGGACCACTGAAGCTTTCTTT
. . TRBJ1-2 TRBV9 CASSVESLGGYTF TGTGCCAGCAGCGTAGAGTCACTCGGTGGCTACACCTTC
. . TRBJ2-1 TRBV18 CASSPLPPPSGNEQFF TGTGCCAGCTCACCCCTCCCCCCGCCCTCGGGAAATGAGCAGTTCTTC
. . TRBJ1-1 TRBV7-2 CASSLALAGTEAFF TGTGCCAGCAGCTTAGCGTTGGCGGGTACTGAAGCTTTCTTT
TRBD2 . TRBJ2-7 TRBV28 CASGTSVYEQYF TGTGCCAGCGGGACTAGCGTTTACGAGCAGTACTTC
. . TRBJ2-2 TRBV5-1 CASSLGATGELFF TGCGCCAGCAGCTTGGGGGCCACCGGGGAGCTGTTTTTT
. few TRBJ2-7 TRBV29-1 CSARGGVYEQYF TGCAGCGCCCGAGGGGGAGTTTACGAGCAGTACTTC
. . TRBJ2-1 TRBV29-1 CSVVVGYSYNEQFF TGCAGCGTTGTGGTGGGGTACTCCTACAATGAGCAGTTCTTC
TRBD2 . TRBJ2-7 TRBV7-2 CASSETSGRSYEQYF TGTGCCAGCAGCGAGACTAGCGGGAGGTCTTACGAGCAGTACTTC
TRBD1 . TRBJ1-1 TRBV5-1 CASSGTGTYTEAFF TGCGCCAGCAGCGGGACAGGGACATACACTGAAGCTTTCTTT